These T cell receptor beta chains were read from a single sample in a study of blood T cell repertoires in COVID-19. Only in-frame clones appear in the TCRdb table, and some are missing; sequencing was by immunoSEQ multiplex PCR. The table lists roughly 500,000 clones, roughly 89% of them singletons, with 0.9% in the top ten. Sequences were obtained from peripheral blood. These receptors originate from a man between 18 and 29 years old with COVID-19, enrolled during active disease. The CDR3 runs from the conserved cysteine through the conserved F or W. Each record gives: CDR3 length, J gene, clone size, V gene, D gene, CDR3 protein, CDR3 DNA. A D gene is named only where the DNA matches it firmly. A clone size is listed for some rows: how often the clone was seen (once, few, many), or a class if it is expanded.

14 TRBJ2-7 . TRBV15 . CATSRDPSSYEQYF TGTGCCACCAGCAGAGATCCGAGCTCCTACGAGCAGTACTTC
16 TRBJ2-1 . TRBV5-4 TRBD2 CASSLAGLAQRGGQFF TGTGCCAGCAGCTTGGCGGGACTAGCGCAAAGGGGAGGGCAGTTCTTC
11 TRBJ2-5 . TRBV2 . CASSSQETQYF TGTGCCAGCAGCAGTCAAGAGACCCAGTACTTC
13 TRBJ2-7 . TRBV6-4 TRBD2 CASRTSGVYEQYF TGTGCCAGCAGGACTAGCGGGGTCTACGAGCAGTACTTC
15 TRBJ2-5 . TRBV2 . CASSEWYGIQETQYF TGTGCCAGCAGTGAATGGTACGGGATTCAAGAGACCCAGTACTTC
14 TRBJ1-1 . TRBV5-4 . CASSSLTGNTEAFF TGTGCCAGCAGCTCCCTTACTGGGAACACTGAAGCTTTCTTT
13 TRBJ2-3 . TRBV15 . CATSRVLSEMQYF TGTGCCACCAGCAGAGTATTAAGCGAGATGCAGTATTTT
16 TRBJ1-4 . TRBV6-2/TRBV6-3 TRBD1 CASSPGGQGTNEKLFF TGTGCCAGCAGCCCGGGCGGACAGGGGACTAATGAAAAACTGTTTTTT
13 TRBJ1-2 . TRBV5-4 TRBD1 CASSETGGYGYTF TGTGCCAGCAGCGAGACAGGGGGCTATGGCTACACCTTC
17 TRBJ2-7 . TRBV7-9 . CASSVGLGLSHSYEQYF TGTGCCAGCAGCGTCGGGTTGGGTTTGTCCCACTCCTACGAGCAGTACTTC
14 TRBJ2-7 . TRBV5-4 . CASSLKQGTYEQYF TGTGCCAGCAGCTTGAAGCAGGGGACCTACGAGCAGTACTTC
14 TRBJ2-1 once TRBV14 . CASSQTDNYNEQFF TGTGCCAGCAGCCAGACGGACAACTACAATGAGCAGTTCTTC
14 TRBJ2-5 once TRBV5-6 . CASSLSSAIQTQYF TGTGCCAGCAGCTTGTCTTCAGCGATACAGACCCAGTACTTC
13 TRBJ2-7 . TRBV12-3/TRBV12-4 . CASTPRSGYEQYF TGTGCCAGCACCCCGAGGTCAGGGTACGAGCAGTACTTC
14 TRBJ2-1 once TRBV15 TRBD2 CATSSGTSGAEQFF TGTGCCACCAGCAGTGGGACTAGTGGGGCTGAGCAGTTCTTC
17 TRBJ2-6 . TRBV3-1/TRBV3-2 TRBD1 CASSQVTGGPGANVLTF TGTGCCAGCAGCCAAGTGACAGGGGGCCCTGGGGCCAACGTCCTGACTTTC
19 TRBJ2-1 . TRBV7-9 . CASSLAWRAVRSGYNEQFF TGTGCCAGCAGCTTAGCGTGGAGGGCTGTACGCTCAGGATACAATGAGCAGTTCTTC
15 TRBJ1-2 . TRBV6-5 . CASSGSGSPFYGYTF TGTGCCAGCTCTGGTTCCGGGTCCCCCTTCTATGGCTACACCTTC
17 TRBJ1-5 . TRBV19 TRBD1 CASSIMDRGRSNQPQHF TGTGCCAGTAGTATAATGGACAGGGGCCGAAGCAATCAGCCCCAGCATTTT